The 8 T cell receptor beta chains below all came from one sample that was sequenced in a study of radiation and T cells in renal cell carcinoma (TCRdb year 2020). Receptor libraries were prepared by the immunoSEQ multiplex PCR assay. In TCRdb, the immuneACCESS table is reduced to in-frame sequences with V and J assigned. These tables do not hold every clone; where another copy was compared, an unresolved V gene accounts for under half, and the others remain unexplained. For this sample the table gives 100,000 to 150,000 clones, of which around 81% were detected only once. 5% to 6.5% of the sample is in the top ten clones. The intended sense of this specimen's time point label: blood 2 weeks post-SBRT. The sample's treatment or condition label, decoded: 15 Gy SBRT to primary tumor, nephrectomy 4 weeks later. The sample consisted of blood, taken from a patient whose treatment included radiotherapy and nephrectomy. Receptor source: a man aged 45-65 years with renal cell carcinoma.

This clone turned up a few times. The chain joins TRBV6-1 to TRBJ1-4, with D maybe TRBD1 (6 bases). The V end was cut by 8 bases, the J end by 7 bases, with 20 bases between. Germline V gene sequence: CDR1 MNHNS, CDR2 SASEGT. The length of the CDR3 is 15 residues. The CDR3 spells CASWPGTTRSEKLFF. CDR3 DNA sequence: TGTGCCAGCTGGCCAGGGACAACTAGAAGTGAAAAACTGTTTTTT.

The rearrangement uses TRBV5-1 and TRBJ2-3; a weak D match, TRBD2 (5 bases). The germline gives CDR1 SGHRS, CDR2 YFSETQ. The ends were cut back, 5 bases at V and 4 bases at J, with 11 bases in the middle. The CDR3 spans 13 residues. The CDR3 protein is CASSSDYPDTQYF. CDR3 DNA sequence: TGCGCCAGCAGTTCCGACTACCCAGATACGCAGTATTTT.

The chain employs TRBV7-2 and TRBJ1-6; 9 bases are a match to TRBD1. This CDR3 has 13 amino acids. The junction had 5 bases not matched to a gene; V was cut back by 7 bases and J by 10 bases. Germline V gives CDR1 SGHTA, CDR2 FQGNSA. CDR3 DNA sequence: TGTGCCAGCACGGGACAGGGAATGTCACCCCTCCACTTT. It encodes CASTGQGMSPLHF.

The chain employs TRBV6-1 and TRBJ2-3; the D is unclear. Germline lookup yields CDR1 MNHNS and CDR2 SASEGT. V lost 6 bases and J 3 bases, leaving 16 bases between the germline ends. The CDR3 consists of 15 residues. CDR3 nucleotide sequence: TGTGCCAGCAGGGTTTCAATTTTGGTGACAGATACGCAGTATTTT. This gives the protein CASRVSILVTDTQYF.

This chain joins TRBV5-1 and TRBJ1-1, with 8 bases that match TRBD1. Per the germline V gene, CDR1 is SGHRS and CDR2 is YFSETQ. The CDR3 extends over 14 amino acids. V gave up 4 bases and J gave up 3 bases; unmatched junction bases: 5. DNA of the CDR3: TGCGCCAGCAGCACACAGGGGGGAGACACTGAAGCTTTCTTT. Encoded protein: CASSTQGGDTEAFF.

The chain recombines TRBV4-3 with TRBJ2-7, with a tentative D call TRBD2 (5 bases). Trimming took 4 bases from V and 1 from J, leaving 11 bases between them. The germline V gene encodes CDR1 LGHNA and CDR2 YSLEER. This CDR3 has 14 residues. CDR3 loop: CASSPGLGSYEQYF. The CDR3 DNA reads TGCGCCAGCAGCCCGGGGTTGGGGTCCTACGAGCAGTACTTC.

The V call is TRBV9, the J call TRBJ2-5, with D tentatively TRBD1 (7 bases). Trimming took 4 bases from V and 5 from J, leaving 15 bases between them. The CDR3 spans 14 residues. CDR1 and CDR2 from the germline V gene are SGDLS and YYNGEE. The CDR3 region has the DNA TGTGCCAGCAGCCCAGGACAGGAGGGTGAGACCCAGTACTTC. The encoded protein is CASSPGQEGETQYF. The complete variable domain, with remaining parts taken from reference TRBV9 and TRBJ2-5, reads DSGVTQTPKHLITATGQRVTLRCSPRSGDLSVYWYQQSLDQGLQFLIQYYNGEERAKGNILERFSAQQFPDLHSELNLSSLELGDSALYFCASSPGQEGETQYFGPGTRLLVL.

This chain uses TRBV19 with TRBJ1-2; 7 nucleotides agree with TRBD1. J gave up 3 bases and V 3 bases, and 10 bases lay outside the gene matches. Per the germline V gene, CDR1 is LNHDA and CDR2 is SQIVND (reference sequence). This CDR3 is built from 16 residues. The CDR3: CASSMSGQRRHYGYTF. The DNA for the CDR3 is TGTGCCAGTAGTATGTCGGGACAGCGCAGACACTATGGCTACACCTTC.